These 19 T cell receptor beta chains originate from one sample sequenced in a study of T cell clonotyping in hematopoietic cell transplantation. The protocol was immunoSEQ multiplex PCR, while the TCRdb copy is restricted to in-frame clones and leaves out a portion. The table lists about 44,000 clones, around 95% of them singletons. The material sequenced was peripheral blood mononuclear cells. Receptors originate from a woman between 45 and 65 years old in good health. Some clones in this sample may be carry-over from other donors' samples.

The rearrangement uses TRBV30 and TRBJ1-2; TRBD1 aligns across 12 bases. The germline V gene has CDR1 GTSNPN and CDR2 SVGIG (reference sequence). The CDR3 runs 16 residues. V lost 0 bases to trimming and J lost 8 bases; unmatched junction nucleotides: 10. CDR3 DNA sequence: TGTGCCTGGAGTGTACAGGGACAGGGGGCGCGGGAAGGCTACACCTTC. Translation: CAWSVQGQGAREGYTF.

The chain joins TRBV12-5 to TRBJ2-5; D is unclear. The germline gives CDR1 LGHNT, CDR2 FRNRAP. V shed 2 bases and J shed 0 bases, with 4 bases lying between them. This CDR3 is built from 13 residues. CDR3 DNA sequence: TGTGCTAGTGGTTTGAGGGACCAAGAGACCCAGTACTTC. This encodes CASGLRDQETQYF.

The rearrangement joins TRBV2 to TRBJ2-7, with D tentatively TRBD1 (6 bases). The CDR3 is 13 amino acids. Trimming pared 2 bases from V and 2 bases from J, leaving 7 bases between. CDR1 is SNHLY, CDR2 FYNNEI, per germline. The DNA for the CDR3 is TGTGCCAGCAGTGAACAGGGGCCCTACGAGCAGTACTTC. Encoded protein: CASSEQGPYEQYF.

This chain links TRBV25-1 with TRBJ1-5, with D possibly being TRBD1 (5 bases). This CDR3 is 14 amino acids long. CDR1 MGHDK and CDR2 SYGVNS come from the germline V gene. Deletions cut 8 bases from V and 3 bases from J, with 14 bases between. As DNA, the CDR3 is TGTGCCAGCGCCCATACAGGTTACAATCAGCCCCAGCATTTT. As protein: CASAHTGYNQPQHF.

This chain joins TRBV28 and TRBJ1-5; D might be TRBD1 (6 bases). This CDR3 is 14 amino acids long. The V gene's germline CDR1 is MDHEN and CDR2 SYDVKM. V lost 2 bases and J lost 5, with 10 bases in between. CDR3 sequence reads: CASSLAGTYQPQHF. The CDR3 DNA reads as TGTGCCAGCAGTTTAGCCGGGACATATCAGCCCCAGCATTTT.

The chain employs TRBV5-4 and TRBJ2-2; D gene unclear. This CDR3 contains 15 residues. In germline, CDR1 is SGHNT, CDR2 YYREEE (reference sequence). V gave up 0 bases and J gave up 7 bases, with 13 bases separating them. CDR3 residues: CASSLGSLVHGELFF. In DNA form, the CDR3 reads TGTGCCAGCAGCTTGGGAAGTCTGGTTCACGGGGAGCTGTTTTTT.

V and J are TRBV28 and TRBJ2-1; D is perhaps TRBD1 or TRBD2 (6 bases each). V gave up 3 bases and J gave up 12 bases, with 12 bases separating them. The V gene's germline CDR1 is MDHEN and CDR2 SYDVKM. There are 12 residues in the CDR3. CDR3 nucleotides: TGTGCCAGCAGTTTTGGGAGGACAGCGCAGTTCTTC. This sequence encodes CASSFGRTAQFF.

The chain recombines TRBV6-5 with TRBJ1-2; 7 bases align to TRBD1. The germline V gene encodes CDR1 MNHEY and CDR2 SVGAGI. The ends lost 2 bases at V and 8 bases at J; junction bases unmatched: 2. The CDR3 totals 12 residues. In nucleotides, the CDR3 is TGTGCCAGCAGTTACGCGGACAGGGGCTACACCTTC. Protein sequence: CASSYADRGYTF.

This chain links TRBV9 with TRBJ2-3; TRBD2 aligns across 11 bases. Germline V lookup: CDR1 SGDLS, CDR2 YYNGEE. V was pared by 0 bases and J by 5 bases, with 5 bases of the junction left unmatched. There are 16 residues in the CDR3. The CDR3 is CASSVATSGGQDTQYF. Written as DNA, the CDR3 is TGTGCCAGCAGCGTAGCTACTAGCGGGGGACAAGATACGCAGTATTTT.

CDR3 protein: CASSLSGQLNTEAFF. The DNA of the CDR3 is TGTGCCAGCAGCTTATCCGGACAGCTGAACACTGAAGCTTTCTTT. V gene TRBV7-8 combines with J gene TRBJ1-1, with D possibly matching TRBD1 (6 bases). V was pared by 2 bases and J by 0 bases, with 10 bases between. CDR1 is SGHVS and CDR2 is FQNEAQ in the germline V gene. The CDR3 runs to 15 residues.

The chain combines TRBV11-3 with TRBJ2-2, with D unresolved. CDR1 and CDR2 from the germline V gene are SGHNT and YENEEA. The CDR3 extends over 13 amino acids. V dropped 2 bases and J dropped 6 bases, with 7 bases sitting between them. The CDR3 DNA follows: TGTGCCAGCAGCTTAACCCGGTCCGGGGAGCTGTTTTTT. Translated, it gives CASSLTRSGELFF.

The chain combines TRBV5-6 with TRBJ1-5; unclear D gene. The germline V and J ends were trimmed by 1 base and 5 bases, with 13 bases remaining between them. CDR1 is SGHDT, CDR2 YYEEEE, per germline. The CDR3 spans 15 residues. The chain's CDR3 is CASSLWLVRYQPQHF. The CDR3 DNA sequence: TGTGCCAGCAGCTTGTGGTTGGTGCGGTATCAGCCCCAGCATTTT.

V usage is TRBV19 and J usage is TRBJ2-1; maybe TRBD2 (5 bases). This CDR3 contains 13 residues. V lost 4 bases and J lost 5, with 9 bases in between. Germline CDR1 reads LNHDA; CDR2 reads SQIVND (reference sequence). DNA of the CDR3: TGTGCCAGTAGTACGGACTGGAACAATGAGCAGTTCTTC. It yields the protein CASSTDWNNEQFF.

The chain combines TRBV4-1 with TRBJ1-2; no reliable D call. The germline CDR1 and CDR2 sequences are MGHRA and YSYEKL. V gave up 5 bases and J gave up 3 bases, with 13 bases separating them. The CDR3 runs 14 residues. The CDR3, as DNA: TGCGCCAGCAGCGTTGGAGGGAATGACTATGGCTACACCTTC. Translation: CASSVGGNDYGYTF.

The CDR3 region is CAATTGGSYNSPLHF. CDR3 coding DNA: TGTGCCGCCACTACAGGGGGCTCGTATAATTCACCCCTCCACTTT. The genes are TRBV10-3 and TRBJ1-6, with TRBD1 identical over 9 bases. The CDR3 totals 15 residues. Per the germline V gene, CDR1 is ENHRY and CDR2 is SYGVKD. The V and J ends lost 11 bases and 4 bases, in that order; junction bases with no gene match: 9.

The chain couples TRBV29-1 to TRBJ2-7; TRBD1 is a possible D gene (5 bases). V gave up 0 bases and J gave up 4 bases, with 10 bases separating them. Germline CDR1 is SQVTM and CDR2 is ANQGSEA. There are 13 residues in the CDR3. The DNA of the CDR3 is TGCAGCGTTGAAGATGACTCAGGGTACGAGCAGTACTTC. Translating it yields CSVEDDSGYEQYF.

The rearrangement joins TRBV11-3 to TRBJ1-1; 10 bases align to TRBD1. This CDR3 contains 16 residues. Germline values: CDR1 SGHNT, CDR2 YENEEA. V gave up 4 bases and J gave up 11 bases; unmatched junction bases: 16. DNA of the CDR3: TGTGCCAGCAGCTCCGGGACAGGGGCTTTGCGGTGGAAGGCTTTCTTT. This codes for CASSSGTGALRWKAFF. Variable domain in full (rest from reference TRBV11-3 and TRBJ1-1): EAGVVQSPRYKIIEKKQPVAFWCNPISGHNTLYWYLQNLGQGPELLIRYENEEAVDDSQLPKDRFSAERLKGVDSTLKIQPAELGDSAVYLCASSSGTGALRWKAFFGQGTRLTVV.

J is TRBJ2-2 and V is TRBV5-8, with 11 bases fitting TRBD2. This CDR3 contains 18 residues. Trimming at V came to 3 bases and at J to 6 bases, leaving 13 bases not matched to a gene. Germline V lookup: CDR1 SGHTS, CDR2 YDEGEE. The CDR3 coding sequence is TGTGCCAGCAGCTCCGGGATAGCGGGGGGGTTATCCCCCGGGGAGCTGTTTTTT. It is translated as CASSSGIAGGLSPGELFF.

V is TRBV5-1 and J is TRBJ2-2; possibly TRBD1 for D (6 bases). CDR1 and CDR2 (germline): SGHRS, YFSETQ. Trimming took off 4 bases at V and 2 bases at J, with 12 bases between the two ends. The CDR3 is 15 residues long. The chain's CDR3 is CASSPGTFNTGELFF. The CDR3 DNA is TGCGCCAGCAGCCCCGGGACATTTAACACCGGGGAGCTGTTTTTT.